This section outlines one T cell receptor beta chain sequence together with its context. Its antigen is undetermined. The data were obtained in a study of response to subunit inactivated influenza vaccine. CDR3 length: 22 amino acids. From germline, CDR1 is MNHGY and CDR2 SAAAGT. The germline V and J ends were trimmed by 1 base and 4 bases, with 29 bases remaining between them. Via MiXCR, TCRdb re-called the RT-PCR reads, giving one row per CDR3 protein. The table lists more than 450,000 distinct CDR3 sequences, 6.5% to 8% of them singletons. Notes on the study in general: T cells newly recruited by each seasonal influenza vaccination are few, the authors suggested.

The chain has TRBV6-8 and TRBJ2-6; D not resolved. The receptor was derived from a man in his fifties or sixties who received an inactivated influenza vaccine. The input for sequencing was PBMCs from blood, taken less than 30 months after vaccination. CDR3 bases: TGTGCCAGCAGTTACTTCCCTTGGGCAGCTCGGGCAAGAGGATGCGGGGCCAACGTCCTGACTTTC. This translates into CASSYFPWAARARGCGANVLTF.